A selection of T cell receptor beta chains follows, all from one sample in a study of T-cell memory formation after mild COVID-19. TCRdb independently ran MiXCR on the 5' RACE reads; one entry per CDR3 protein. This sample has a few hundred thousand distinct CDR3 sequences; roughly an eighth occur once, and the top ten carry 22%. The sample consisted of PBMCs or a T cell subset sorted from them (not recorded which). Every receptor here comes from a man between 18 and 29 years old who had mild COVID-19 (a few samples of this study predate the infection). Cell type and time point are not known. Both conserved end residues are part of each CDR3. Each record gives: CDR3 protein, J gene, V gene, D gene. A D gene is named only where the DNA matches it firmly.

CDR3 protein: CASTGGTEAFF
J gene: TRBJ1-1
V gene: TRBV27
D gene: NA

CDR3 protein: CASSQGTLGYGYTF
J gene: TRBJ1-2
V gene: TRBV4-2
D gene: NA

CDR3 protein: CASSLITGNTIYF
J gene: TRBJ1-3
V gene: TRBV7-2
D gene: NA

CDR3 protein: CASSRRLAGTGELFF
J gene: TRBJ2-2
V gene: TRBV7-2
D gene: TRBD2

CDR3 protein: CASSEVPGDGGYTF
J gene: TRBJ1-2
V gene: TRBV6-1
D gene: NA

CDR3 protein: CSASRGQGAPNRPQHF
J gene: TRBJ1-5
V gene: TRBV20-1
D gene: NA

CDR3 protein: CATHPGAGVETQYF
J gene: TRBJ2-5
V gene: TRBV5-1
D gene: NA

CDR3 protein: CASSLISSGANVLTF
J gene: TRBJ2-6
V gene: TRBV5-1
D gene: NA

CDR3 protein: CASFLRRDNEQFF
J gene: TRBJ2-1
V gene: TRBV2
D gene: NA

CDR3 protein: CASSTGGGGNQPQHF
J gene: TRBJ1-5
V gene: TRBV5-4
D gene: TRBD1

CDR3 protein: CASSPQTSGGVTDTQYF
J gene: TRBJ2-3
V gene: TRBV27
D gene: TRBD2

CDR3 protein: CASSQDSPGASTDTQYF
J gene: TRBJ2-3
V gene: TRBV4-2
D gene: NA

CDR3 protein: CASSPLGGTDTQYF
J gene: TRBJ2-3
V gene: TRBV7-3
D gene: NA